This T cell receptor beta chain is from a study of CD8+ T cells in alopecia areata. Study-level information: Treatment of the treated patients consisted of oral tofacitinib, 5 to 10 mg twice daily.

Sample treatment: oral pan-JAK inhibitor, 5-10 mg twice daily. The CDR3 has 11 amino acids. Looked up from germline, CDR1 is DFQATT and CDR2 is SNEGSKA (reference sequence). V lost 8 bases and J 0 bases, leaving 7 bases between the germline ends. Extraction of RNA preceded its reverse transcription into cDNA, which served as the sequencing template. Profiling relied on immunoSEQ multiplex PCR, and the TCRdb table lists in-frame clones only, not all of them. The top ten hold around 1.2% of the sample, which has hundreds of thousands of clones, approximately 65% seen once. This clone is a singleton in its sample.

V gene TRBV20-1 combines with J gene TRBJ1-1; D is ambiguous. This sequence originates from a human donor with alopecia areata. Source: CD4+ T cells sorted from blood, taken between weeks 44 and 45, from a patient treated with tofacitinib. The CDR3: CSFPVNTEAFF. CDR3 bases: TGCAGTTTCCCAGTGAACACTGAAGCTTTCTTT.